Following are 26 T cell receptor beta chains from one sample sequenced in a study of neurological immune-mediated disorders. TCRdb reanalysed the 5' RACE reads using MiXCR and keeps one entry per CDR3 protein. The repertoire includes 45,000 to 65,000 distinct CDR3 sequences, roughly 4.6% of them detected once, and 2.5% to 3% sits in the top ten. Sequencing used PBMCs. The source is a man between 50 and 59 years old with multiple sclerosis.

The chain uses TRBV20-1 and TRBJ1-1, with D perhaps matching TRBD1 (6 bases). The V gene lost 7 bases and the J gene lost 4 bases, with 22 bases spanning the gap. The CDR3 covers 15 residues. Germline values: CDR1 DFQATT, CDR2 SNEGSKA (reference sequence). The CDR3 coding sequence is TGCAGTGTTAGGGGTCCGGGACACTCTAGCACTGAAGCTTTCTTT. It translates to CSVRGPGHSSTEAFF.

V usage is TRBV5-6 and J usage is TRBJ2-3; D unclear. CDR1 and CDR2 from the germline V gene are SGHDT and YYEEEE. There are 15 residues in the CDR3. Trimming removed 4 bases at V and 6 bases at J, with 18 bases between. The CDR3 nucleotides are TGTGCCAGCAGCCCCTTGACTGGTCAGAGGGATACGCAGTATTTT. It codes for CASSPLTGQRDTQYF.

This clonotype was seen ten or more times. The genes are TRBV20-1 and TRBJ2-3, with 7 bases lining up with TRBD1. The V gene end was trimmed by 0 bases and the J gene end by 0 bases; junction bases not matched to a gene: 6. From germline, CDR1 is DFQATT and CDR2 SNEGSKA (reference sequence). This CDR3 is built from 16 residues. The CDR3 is CSAREPTGLSTDTQYF. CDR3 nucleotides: TGCAGTGCTAGAGAACCGACAGGGTTGAGCACAGATACGCAGTATTTT.

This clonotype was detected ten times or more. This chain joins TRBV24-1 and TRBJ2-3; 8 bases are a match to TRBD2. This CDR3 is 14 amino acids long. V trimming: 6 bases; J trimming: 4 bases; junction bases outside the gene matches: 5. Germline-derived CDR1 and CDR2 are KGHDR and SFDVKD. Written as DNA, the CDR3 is TGTGCCACCAGTTCAAGCGGGAGCGCAGATACGCAGTATTTT. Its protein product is CATSSSGSADTQYF.

The DNA for the CDR3 is TGTGCCAGTAGTATGGAACCTCGGGGAGAGACCCAGTACTTC. Translating gives CASSMEPRGETQYF. This chain connects TRBV19 to TRBJ2-5; a possible D gene is TRBD2 (5 bases). V shed 3 bases and J shed 4 bases, with 12 bases lying between them. There are 14 residues in the CDR3. From germline, CDR1 is LNHDA and CDR2 SQIVND (reference sequence).

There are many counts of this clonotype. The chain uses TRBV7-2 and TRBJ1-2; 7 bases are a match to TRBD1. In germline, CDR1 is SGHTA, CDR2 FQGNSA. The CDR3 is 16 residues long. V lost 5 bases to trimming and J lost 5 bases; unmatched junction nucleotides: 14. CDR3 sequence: CASSPLGGQALYGYTF. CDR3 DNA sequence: TGTGCCAGCAGCCCTCTAGGAGGACAGGCGTTATATGGCTACACCTTC.

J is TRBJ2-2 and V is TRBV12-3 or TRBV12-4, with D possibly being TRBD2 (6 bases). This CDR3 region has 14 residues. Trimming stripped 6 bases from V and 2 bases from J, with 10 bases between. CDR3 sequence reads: CASRPGRNTGELFF. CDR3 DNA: TGTGCCAGCAGACCCGGGAGAAACACCGGGGAGCTGTTTTTT.

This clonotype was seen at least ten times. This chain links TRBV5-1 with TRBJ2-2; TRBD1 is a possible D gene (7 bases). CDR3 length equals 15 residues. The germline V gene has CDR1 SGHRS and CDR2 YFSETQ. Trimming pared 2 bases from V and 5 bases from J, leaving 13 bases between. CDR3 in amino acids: CASSFPGGGTGELFF. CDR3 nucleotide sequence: TGCGCCAGCAGCTTCCCAGGGGGAGGAACCGGGGAGCTGTTTTTT.

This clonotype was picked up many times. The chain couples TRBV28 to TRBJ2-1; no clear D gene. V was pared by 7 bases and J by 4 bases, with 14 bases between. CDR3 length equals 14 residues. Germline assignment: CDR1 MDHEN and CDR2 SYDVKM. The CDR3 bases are TGTGCCAGCATTCGGGTACAGTCTTACAATGAGCAGTTCTTC. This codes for CASIRVQSYNEQFF.

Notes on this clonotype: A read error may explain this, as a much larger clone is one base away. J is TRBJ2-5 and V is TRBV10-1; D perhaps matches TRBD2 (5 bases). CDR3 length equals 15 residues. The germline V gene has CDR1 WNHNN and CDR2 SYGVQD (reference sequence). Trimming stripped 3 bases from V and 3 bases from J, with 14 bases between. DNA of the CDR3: TGCGCCAGCAGTGACTCCCGGGAAACAAAAGAGACCCAGTACTTC. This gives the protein CASSDSRETKETQYF.

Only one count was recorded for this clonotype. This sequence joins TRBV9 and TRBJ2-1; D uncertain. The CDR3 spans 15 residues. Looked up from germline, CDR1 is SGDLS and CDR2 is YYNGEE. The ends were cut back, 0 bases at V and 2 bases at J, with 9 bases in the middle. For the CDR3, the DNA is TGTGCCAGCAGCGTAGCTCGGTCAACCTACAATGAGCAGTTCTTC. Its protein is CASSVARSTYNEQFF.

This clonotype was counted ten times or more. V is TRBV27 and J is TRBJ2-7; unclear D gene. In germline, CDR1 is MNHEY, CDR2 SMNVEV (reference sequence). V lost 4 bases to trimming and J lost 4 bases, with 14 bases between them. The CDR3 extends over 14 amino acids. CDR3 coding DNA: TGTGCCAGCAGTTCCGACTTTTGGGGATACGAGCAGTACTTC. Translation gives CASSSDFWGYEQYF.

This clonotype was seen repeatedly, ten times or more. The CDR3 loop reads CSARGEPRAGNTDTQYF. CDR3 coding DNA: TGCAGTGCTAGGGGTGAGCCTCGGGCGGGAAACACAGATACGCAGTATTTT. This chain joins TRBV20-1 and TRBJ2-3; weak D call: TRBD2 (6 bases). The V gene lost 3 bases and the J gene lost 2 bases, with 21 bases spanning the gap. This CDR3 has 17 residues. Germline CDR1 reads DFQATT; CDR2 reads SNEGSKA (reference sequence).

The CDR3 coding sequence is TGTGCCAGCAGGCCCCCTAGGGGGACAGGGGATTTCGCAGATACGCAGTATTTT. Translation: CASRPPRGTGDFADTQYF. The V gene is TRBV28, the J gene TRBJ2-3, with TRBD1 matching 10 bases. V shed 6 bases and J 4 bases; nucleotides not matched to a gene: 16. This CDR3 region has 18 residues. Germline V lookup: CDR1 MDHEN, CDR2 SYDVKM.

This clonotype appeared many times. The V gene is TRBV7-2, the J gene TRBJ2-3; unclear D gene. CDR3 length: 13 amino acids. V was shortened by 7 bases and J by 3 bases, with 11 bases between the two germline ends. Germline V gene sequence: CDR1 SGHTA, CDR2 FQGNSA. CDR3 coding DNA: TGTGCCAGCAAAAAAAGAGAGACAGATACGCAGTATTTT. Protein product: CASKKRETDTQYF.

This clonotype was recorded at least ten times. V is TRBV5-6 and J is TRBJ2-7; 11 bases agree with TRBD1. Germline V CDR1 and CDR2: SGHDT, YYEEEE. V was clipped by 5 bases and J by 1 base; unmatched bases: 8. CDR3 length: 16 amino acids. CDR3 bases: TGTGCCAGCAGACAAATGGGACAGGGGGTTTCCTACGAGCAGTACTTC. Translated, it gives CASRQMGQGVSYEQYF.

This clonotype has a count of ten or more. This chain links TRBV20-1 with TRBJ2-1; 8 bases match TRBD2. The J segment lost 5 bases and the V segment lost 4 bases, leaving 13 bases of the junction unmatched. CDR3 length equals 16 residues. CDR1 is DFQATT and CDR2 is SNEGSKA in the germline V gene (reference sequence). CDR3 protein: CSATLSGTSIDNEQFF. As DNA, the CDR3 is TGCAGTGCTACCCTCTCCGGGACTAGTATCGACAATGAGCAGTTCTTC.

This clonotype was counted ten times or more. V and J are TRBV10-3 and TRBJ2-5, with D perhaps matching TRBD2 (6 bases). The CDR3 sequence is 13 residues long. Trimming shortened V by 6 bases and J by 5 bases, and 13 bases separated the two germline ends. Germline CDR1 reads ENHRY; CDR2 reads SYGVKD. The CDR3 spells CAISAGRVETQYF. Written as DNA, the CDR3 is TGTGCCATCAGCGCGGGACGGGTGGAGACCCAGTACTTC.

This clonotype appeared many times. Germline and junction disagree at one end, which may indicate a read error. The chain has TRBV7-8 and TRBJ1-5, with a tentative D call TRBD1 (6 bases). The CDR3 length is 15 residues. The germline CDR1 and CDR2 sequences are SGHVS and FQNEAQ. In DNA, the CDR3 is TGTGCCAGCACCCAAGCCCGGCAGGGGTATCAGCCCCAGAATTTT. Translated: CASTQARQGYQPQNF.

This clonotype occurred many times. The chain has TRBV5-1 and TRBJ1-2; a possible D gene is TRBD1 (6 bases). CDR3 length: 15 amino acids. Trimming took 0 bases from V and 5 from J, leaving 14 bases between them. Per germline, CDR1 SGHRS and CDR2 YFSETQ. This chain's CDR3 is CASSLDRDVLYGYTF. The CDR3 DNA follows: TGCGCCAGCAGCTTGGACAGGGACGTCCTATATGGCTACACCTTC.

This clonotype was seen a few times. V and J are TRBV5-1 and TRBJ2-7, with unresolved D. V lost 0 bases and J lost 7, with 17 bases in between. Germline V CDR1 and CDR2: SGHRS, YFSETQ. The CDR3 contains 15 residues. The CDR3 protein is CASSLAPGTALEQYF. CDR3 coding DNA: TGCGCCAGCAGCTTGGCTCCCGGAACGGCATTAGAGCAGTACTTC.

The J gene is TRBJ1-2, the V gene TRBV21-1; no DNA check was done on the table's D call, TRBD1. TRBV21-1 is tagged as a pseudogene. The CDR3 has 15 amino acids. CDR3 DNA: TGTGCCAGCAGCGCCCGGGACAGGGACCCTGGTGGCTACACCTTC. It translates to CASSARDRDPGGYTF.

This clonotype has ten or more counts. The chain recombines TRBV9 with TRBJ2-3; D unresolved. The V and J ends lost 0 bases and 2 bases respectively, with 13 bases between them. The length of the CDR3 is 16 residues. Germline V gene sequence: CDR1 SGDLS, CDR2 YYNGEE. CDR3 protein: CASSVAFSISTDTQYF. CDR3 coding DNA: TGTGCCAGCAGCGTAGCGTTCTCAATTTCCACAGATACGCAGTATTTT. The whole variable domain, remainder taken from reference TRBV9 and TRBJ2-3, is DSGVTQTPKHLITATGQRVTLRCSPRSGDLSVYWYQQSLDQGLQFLIQYYNGEERAKGNILERFSAQQFPDLHSELNLSSLELGDSALYFCASSVAFSISTDTQYFGPGTRLTVL.

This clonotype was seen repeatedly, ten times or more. For the CDR3, the DNA is TGTGCCAGCAGCGGACTAGCGGGGGGGCGTGTAACCAAAAACATTCAGTACTTC. It is translated as CASSGLAGGRVTKNIQYF. The gene calls are TRBV28 and TRBJ2-4; 15 nucleotides match TRBD2. V trimming: 6 bases; J trimming: 2 bases; junction bases outside the gene matches: 8. Germline values: CDR1 MDHEN, CDR2 SYDVKM. The CDR3 length is 18 residues.

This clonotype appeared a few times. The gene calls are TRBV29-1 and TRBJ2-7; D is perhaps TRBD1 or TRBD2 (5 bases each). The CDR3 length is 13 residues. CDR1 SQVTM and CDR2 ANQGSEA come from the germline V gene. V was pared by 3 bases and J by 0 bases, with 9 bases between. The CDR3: CSVDRDGSYEQYF. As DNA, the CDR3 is TGCAGCGTTGACAGGGACGGCTCCTACGAGCAGTACTTC.

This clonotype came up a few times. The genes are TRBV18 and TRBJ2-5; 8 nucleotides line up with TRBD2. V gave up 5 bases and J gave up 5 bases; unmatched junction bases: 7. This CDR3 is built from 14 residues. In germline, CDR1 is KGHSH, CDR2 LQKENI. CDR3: CASSTTPGGETQYF. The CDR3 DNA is TGTGCCAGCTCAACAACTCCGGGGGGGGAGACCCAGTACTTC.